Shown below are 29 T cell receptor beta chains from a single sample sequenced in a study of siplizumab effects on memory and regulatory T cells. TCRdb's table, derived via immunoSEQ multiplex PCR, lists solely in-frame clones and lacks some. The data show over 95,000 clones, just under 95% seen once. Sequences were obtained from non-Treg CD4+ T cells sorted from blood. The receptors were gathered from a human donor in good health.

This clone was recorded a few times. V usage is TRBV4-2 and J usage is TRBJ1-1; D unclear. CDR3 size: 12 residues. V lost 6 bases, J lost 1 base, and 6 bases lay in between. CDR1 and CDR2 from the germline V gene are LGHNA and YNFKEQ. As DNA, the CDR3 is TGTGCCAGCAGACGTTCGAACACTGAAGCTTTCTTT. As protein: CASRRSNTEAFF.

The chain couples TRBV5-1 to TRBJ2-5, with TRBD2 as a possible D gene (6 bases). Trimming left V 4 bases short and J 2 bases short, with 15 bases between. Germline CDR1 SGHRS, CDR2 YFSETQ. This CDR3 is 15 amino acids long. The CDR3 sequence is CASSRRPGVQETQYF. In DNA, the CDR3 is TGCGCCAGCAGCAGGAGACCGGGGGTGCAAGAGACCCAGTACTTC.

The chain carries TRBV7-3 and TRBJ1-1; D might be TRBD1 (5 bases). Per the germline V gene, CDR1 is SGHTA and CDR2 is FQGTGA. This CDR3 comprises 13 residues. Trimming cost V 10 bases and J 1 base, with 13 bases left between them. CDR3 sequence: CATKDRTNTEAFF. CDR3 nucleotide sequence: TGTGCCACCAAAGACAGAACGAACACTGAAGCTTTCTTT. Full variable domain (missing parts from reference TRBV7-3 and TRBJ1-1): GAGVSQTPSNKVTEKGKYVELRCDPISGHTALYWYRQSLGQGPEFLIYFQGTGAADDSGLPNDRFFAVRPEGSVSTLKIQRTERGDSAVYLCATKDRTNTEAFFGQGTRLTVV.

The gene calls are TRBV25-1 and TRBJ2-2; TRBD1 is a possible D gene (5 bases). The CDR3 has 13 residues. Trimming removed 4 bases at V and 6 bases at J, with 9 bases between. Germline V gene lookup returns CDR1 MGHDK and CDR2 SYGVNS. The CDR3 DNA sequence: TGTGCCAGCAGTGCTAGGGGCTCCGGGGAGCTGTTTTTT. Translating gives CASSARGSGELFF.

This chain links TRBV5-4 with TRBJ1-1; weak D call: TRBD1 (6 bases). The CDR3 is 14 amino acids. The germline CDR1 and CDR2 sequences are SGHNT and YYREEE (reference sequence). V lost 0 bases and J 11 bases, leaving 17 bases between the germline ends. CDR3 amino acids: CASSLAGAPWGAFF. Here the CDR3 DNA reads TGTGCCAGCAGCTTGGCAGGGGCGCCCTGGGGGGCTTTCTTT.

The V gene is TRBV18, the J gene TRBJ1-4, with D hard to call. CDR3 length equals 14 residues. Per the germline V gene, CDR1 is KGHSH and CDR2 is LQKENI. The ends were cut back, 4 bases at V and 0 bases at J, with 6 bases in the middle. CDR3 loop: CASSLSATNEKLFF. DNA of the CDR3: TGTGCCAGCTCACTCTCCGCAACTAATGAAAAACTGTTTTTT.

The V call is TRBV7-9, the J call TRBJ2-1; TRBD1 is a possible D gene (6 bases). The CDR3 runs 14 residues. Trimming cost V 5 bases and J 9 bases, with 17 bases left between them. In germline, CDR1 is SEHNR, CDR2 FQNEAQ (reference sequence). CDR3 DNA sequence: TGTGCCAGCAGCGGACGGTGGGCACAGGGTGAGCAGTTCTTC. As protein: CASSGRWAQGEQFF.

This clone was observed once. CDR3 amino acids: CASSSNSGELFF. CDR3 bases: TGTGCCAGCAGCTCCAATTCCGGGGAGCTGTTTTTT. V is TRBV7-9 and J is TRBJ2-2; D is unresolved. Per germline, CDR1 SEHNR and CDR2 FQNEAQ (reference sequence). Trimming stripped 4 bases from V and 6 bases from J, with 6 bases between. The CDR3 is 12 residues long. Based on the CDR3 plus reference TRBV7-9 and TRBJ2-2, the full variable domain is DTGVSQNPRHKITKRGQNVTFRCDPISEHNRLYWYRQTLGQGPEFLTYFQNEAQLEKSRLLSDRFSAERPKGSFSTLEIQRTEQGDSAMYLCASSSNSGELFFGEGSRLTVL.

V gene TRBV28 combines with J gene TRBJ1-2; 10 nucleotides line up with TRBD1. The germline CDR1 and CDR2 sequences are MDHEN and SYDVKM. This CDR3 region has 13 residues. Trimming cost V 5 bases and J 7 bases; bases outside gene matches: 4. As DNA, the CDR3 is TGTGCCAGCAGTCTCGGGACAGGGGCTGGCTACACCTTC. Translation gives CASSLGTGAGYTF.

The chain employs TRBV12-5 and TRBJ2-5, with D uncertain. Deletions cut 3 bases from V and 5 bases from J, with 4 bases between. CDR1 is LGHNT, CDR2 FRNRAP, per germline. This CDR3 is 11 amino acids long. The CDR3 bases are TGTGCTAGTGGTTTTCCCGAGACCCAGTACTTC. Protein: CASGFPETQYF.

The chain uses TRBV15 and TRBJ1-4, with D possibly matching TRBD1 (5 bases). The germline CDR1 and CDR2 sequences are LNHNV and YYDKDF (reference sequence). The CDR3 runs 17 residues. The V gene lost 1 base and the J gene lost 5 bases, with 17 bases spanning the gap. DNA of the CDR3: TGTGCCACCAGCAGAGGAGTGGGGGGAGTTATAAATGAAAAACTGTTTTTT. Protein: CATSRGVGGVINEKLFF.

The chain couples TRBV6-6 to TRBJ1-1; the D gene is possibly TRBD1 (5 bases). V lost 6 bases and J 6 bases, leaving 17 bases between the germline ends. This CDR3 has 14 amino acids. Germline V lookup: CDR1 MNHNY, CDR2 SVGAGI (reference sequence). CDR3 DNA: TGTGCCAGCAGGTCAGGGTTCGTGACCGCTGAAGCTTTCTTT. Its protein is CASRSGFVTAEAFF.

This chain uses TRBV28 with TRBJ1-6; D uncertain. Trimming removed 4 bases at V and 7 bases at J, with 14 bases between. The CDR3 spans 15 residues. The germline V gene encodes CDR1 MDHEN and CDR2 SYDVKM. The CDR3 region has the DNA TGTGCCAGCAGTTCCTTCGACGGTACGAATTCACCCCTCCACTTT. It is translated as CASSSFDGTNSPLHF.

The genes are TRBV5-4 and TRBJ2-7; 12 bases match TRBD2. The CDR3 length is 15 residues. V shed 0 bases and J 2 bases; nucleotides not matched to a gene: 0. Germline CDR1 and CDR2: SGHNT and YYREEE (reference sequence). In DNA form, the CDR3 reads TGTGCCAGCAGCTTGGGACTAGCGGGGGCCTACGAGCAGTACTTC. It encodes CASSLGLAGAYEQYF.

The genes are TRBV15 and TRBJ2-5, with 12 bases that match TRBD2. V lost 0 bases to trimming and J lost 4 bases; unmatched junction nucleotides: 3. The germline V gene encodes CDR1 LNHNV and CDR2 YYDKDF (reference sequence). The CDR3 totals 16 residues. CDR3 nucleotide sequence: TGTGCCACCAGCAGAGATCCTAGCGGGGGGGTAGAGACCCAGTACTTC. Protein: CATSRDPSGGVETQYF.

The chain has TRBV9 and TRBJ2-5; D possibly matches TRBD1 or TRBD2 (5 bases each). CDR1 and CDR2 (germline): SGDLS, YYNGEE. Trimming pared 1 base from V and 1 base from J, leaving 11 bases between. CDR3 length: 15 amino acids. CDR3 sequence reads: CASSVSGQVQETQYF. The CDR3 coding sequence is TGTGCCAGCAGCGTATCGGGGCAGGTCCAAGAGACCCAGTACTTC.

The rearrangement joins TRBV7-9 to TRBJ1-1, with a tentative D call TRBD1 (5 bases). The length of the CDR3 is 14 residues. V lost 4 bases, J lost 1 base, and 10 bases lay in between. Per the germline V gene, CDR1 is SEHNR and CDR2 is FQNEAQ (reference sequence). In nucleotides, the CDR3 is TGTGCCAGCAGCTATGGACAAGGGAACACTGAAGCTTTCTTT. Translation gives CASSYGQGNTEAFF. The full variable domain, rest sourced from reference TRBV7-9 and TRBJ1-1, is DTGVSQNPRHKITKRGQNVTFRCDPISEHNRLYWYRQTLGQGPEFLTYFQNEAQLEKSRLLSDRFSAERPKGSFSTLEIQRTEQGDSAMYLCASSYGQGNTEAFFGQGTRLTVV.

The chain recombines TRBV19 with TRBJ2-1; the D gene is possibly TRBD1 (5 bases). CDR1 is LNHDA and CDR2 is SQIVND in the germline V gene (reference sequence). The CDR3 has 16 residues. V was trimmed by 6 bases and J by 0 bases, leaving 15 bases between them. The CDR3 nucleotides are TGTGCCAGTAGCCCAGGGCCTCCGACCTCCTACAATGAGCAGTTCTTC. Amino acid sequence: CASSPGPPTSYNEQFF.

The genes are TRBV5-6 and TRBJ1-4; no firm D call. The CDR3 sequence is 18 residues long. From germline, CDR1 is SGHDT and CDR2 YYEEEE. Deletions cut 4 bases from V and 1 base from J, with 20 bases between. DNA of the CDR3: TGTGCCAGCAGCCTGTTAGGTGTCTCTGGCGGAACTAATGAAAAACTGTTTTTT. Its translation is CASSLLGVSGGTNEKLFF.

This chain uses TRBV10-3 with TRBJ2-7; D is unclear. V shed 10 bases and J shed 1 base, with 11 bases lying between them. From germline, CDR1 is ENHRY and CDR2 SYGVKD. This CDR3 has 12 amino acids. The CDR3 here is CATSDTSYEQYF. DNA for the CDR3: TGTGCCACGTCAGACACTTCCTACGAGCAGTACTTC.

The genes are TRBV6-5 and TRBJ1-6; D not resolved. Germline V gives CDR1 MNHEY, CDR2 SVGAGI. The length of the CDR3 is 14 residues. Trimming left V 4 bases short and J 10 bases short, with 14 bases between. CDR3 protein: CASSSPAVNSPLHF. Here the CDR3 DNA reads TGTGCCAGCAGTTCCCCAGCTGTGAACTCACCCCTCCACTTT.

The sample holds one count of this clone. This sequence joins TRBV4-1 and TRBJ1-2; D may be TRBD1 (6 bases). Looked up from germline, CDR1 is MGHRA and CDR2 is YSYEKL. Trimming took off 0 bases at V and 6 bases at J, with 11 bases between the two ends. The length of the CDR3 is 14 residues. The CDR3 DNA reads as TGCGCCAGCAGCCAAGATTACCGGGACAATGGCTACACCTTC. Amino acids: CASSQDYRDNGYTF.

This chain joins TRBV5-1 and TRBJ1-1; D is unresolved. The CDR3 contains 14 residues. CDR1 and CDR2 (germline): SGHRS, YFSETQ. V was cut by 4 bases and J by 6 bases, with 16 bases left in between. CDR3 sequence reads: CASSVTTGGAEAFF. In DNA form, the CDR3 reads TGCGCCAGCAGCGTCACCACGGGCGGGGCTGAAGCTTTCTTT.

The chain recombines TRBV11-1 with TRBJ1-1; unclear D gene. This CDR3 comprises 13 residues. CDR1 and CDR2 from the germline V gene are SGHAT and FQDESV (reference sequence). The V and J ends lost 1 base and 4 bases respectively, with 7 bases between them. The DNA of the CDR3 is TGTGCCAGCAGCTTAGTGCGGGGCACTGAAGCTTTCTTT. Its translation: CASSLVRGTEAFF.

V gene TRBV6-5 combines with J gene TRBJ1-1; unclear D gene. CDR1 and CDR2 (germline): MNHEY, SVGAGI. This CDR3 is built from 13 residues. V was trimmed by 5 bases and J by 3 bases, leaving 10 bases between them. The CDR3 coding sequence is TGTGCCAGCAGTACTTGGATGGACACTGAAGCTTTCTTT. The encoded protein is CASSTWMDTEAFF.

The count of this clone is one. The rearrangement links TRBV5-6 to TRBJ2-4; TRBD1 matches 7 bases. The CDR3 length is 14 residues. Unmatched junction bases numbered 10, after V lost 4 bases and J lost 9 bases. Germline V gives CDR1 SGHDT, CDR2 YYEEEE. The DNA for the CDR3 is TGTGCCAGCAGCGGGACGGACAGGTCGATCATTCAGTACTTC. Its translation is CASSGTDRSIIQYF.

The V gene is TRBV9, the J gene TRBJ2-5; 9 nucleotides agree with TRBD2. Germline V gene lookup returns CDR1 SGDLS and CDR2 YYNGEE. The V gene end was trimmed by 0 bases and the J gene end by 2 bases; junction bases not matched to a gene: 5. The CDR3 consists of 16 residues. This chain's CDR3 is CASSVGIAGAQETQYF. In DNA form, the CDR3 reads TGTGCCAGCAGCGTAGGGATAGCGGGGGCACAAGAGACCCAGTACTTC. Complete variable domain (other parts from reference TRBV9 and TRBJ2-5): DSGVTQTPKHLITATGQRVTLRCSPRSGDLSVYWYQQSLDQGLQFLIQYYNGEERAKGNILERFSAQQFPDLHSELNLSSLELGDSALYFCASSVGIAGAQETQYFGPGTRLLVL.

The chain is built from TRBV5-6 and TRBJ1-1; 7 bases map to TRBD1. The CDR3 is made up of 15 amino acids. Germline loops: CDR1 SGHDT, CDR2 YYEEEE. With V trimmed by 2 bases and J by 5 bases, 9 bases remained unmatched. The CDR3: CASSLHRGPETEAFF. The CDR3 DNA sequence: TGTGCCAGCAGCTTACATAGGGGGCCGGAGACTGAAGCTTTCTTT.

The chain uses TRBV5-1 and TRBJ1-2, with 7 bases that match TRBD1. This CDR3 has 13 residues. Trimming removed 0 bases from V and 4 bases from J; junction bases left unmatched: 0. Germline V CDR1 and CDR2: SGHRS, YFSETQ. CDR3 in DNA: TGCGCCAGCAGCTTGGACAGGGGCTATGGCTACACCTTC. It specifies CASSLDRGYGYTF. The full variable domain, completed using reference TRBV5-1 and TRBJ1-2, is KAGVTQTPRYLIKTRGQQVTLSCSPISGHRSVSWYQQTPGQGLQFLFEYFSETQRNKGNFPGRFSGRQFSNSRSEMNVSTLELGDSALYLCASSLDRGYGYTFGSGTRLTVV.